The rows below give T cell receptor beta chains drawn from one sample of a study of blood T cell repertoires in COVID-19. Assay: immunoSEQ multiplex PCR; the TCRdb copy retains only in-frame clones and omits some. Of about 120,000 clones in the sample, approximately 80% were seen once. Sequences were obtained from peripheral blood. Source of these receptors: a man in his 70s with active or convalescent COVID-19. CDR3s include the opening cysteine and the closing phenylalanine or tryptophan. D genes are given only for firm matches. A clone size is listed for some rows: how often the clone was seen (once, few, many), or a class if it is expanded.

cdr3_length clone_size j_call v_call d_call cdr3_aa cdr3_nt
14 . TRBJ1-2 TRBV11-2 TRBD1 CASSETGGGYGYTF TGTGCCAGCAGCGAAACAGGGGGGGGCTATGGCTACACCTTC
16 . TRBJ2-1 TRBV5-4 TRBD2 CASSSSGGVSYNEQFF TGTGCCAGCAGCTCTAGCGGGGGAGTTTCCTACAATGAGCAGTTCTTC
17 . TRBJ1-2 TRBV2 . CASKARGNYMGSNGYTF TGTGCCAGCAAAGCAAGGGGGAATTATATGGGGTCGAATGGCTACACCTTC
14 . TRBJ1-1 TRBV5-6 TRBD1 CASRRDRDDTEAFF TGTGCCAGCAGGAGGGACAGGGACGACACTGAAGCTTTCTTT
17 . TRBJ2-5 TRBV3-1/TRBV3-2 TRBD2 CASSQGRLAGVQETQYF TGTGCCAGCAGCCAGGGGCGGTTAGCGGGAGTTCAAGAGACCCAGTACTTC
13 once TRBJ1-1 TRBV11-2 TRBD1 CASSLVRTGKAFF TGTGCCAGCAGCTTAGTTAGGACAGGGAAGGCTTTCTTT
15 . TRBJ2-5 TRBV29-1 TRBD1 CSVGTGGSFGETQYF TGCAGCGTTGGGACAGGGGGCTCCTTTGGGGAGACCCAGTACTTC
16 . TRBJ2-3 TRBV30 . CAWSVRASEGTDTQYF TGTGCCTGGAGTGTACGGGCTAGCGAAGGCACAGATACGCAGTATTTT
16 once TRBJ2-7 TRBV11-2 TRBD2 CASRKAIAGGPYEQYF TGTGCCAGCAGGAAGGCGATAGCGGGGGGGCCTTACGAGCAGTACTTC
17 . TRBJ1-5 TRBV5-5 . CASSLARKGVYNQPQHF TGTGCCAGCAGCTTGGCCAGGAAAGGGGTGTACAATCAGCCCCAGCATTTT
14 . TRBJ2-3 TRBV5-1 . CASSSGTSTDTQYF TGCGCCAGCAGCTCCGGGACAAGCACAGATACGCAGTATTTT
16 . TRBJ1-2 TRBV7-2 TRBD1 CASSLAGTGTKYGYTF TGTGCCAGCAGCTTAGCGGGGACAGGGACGAAATATGGCTACACCTTC
14 once TRBJ2-7 TRBV30 . CAWTLGGPSYEQYF TGTGCCTGGACTTTGGGGGGGCCATCCTACGAGCAGTACTTC
15 . TRBJ2-3 TRBV15 . CATSRVVLATDTQYF TGTGCCACCAGCAGAGTTGTTTTAGCCACAGATACGCAGTATTTT
17 . TRBJ1-1 TRBV3-1/TRBV3-2 TRBD1 CASSQDYKTGGNTEAFF TGTGCCAGCAGCCAAGACTATAAAACAGGGGGCAACACTGAAGCTTTCTTT
18 once TRBJ1-5 TRBV2 TRBD1 CASSVRLDRGVGNQPQHF TGTGCCAGCAGTGTACGGTTGGACAGGGGTGTTGGCAATCAGCCCCAGCATTTT
14 . TRBJ2-6 TRBV15 . CATKRDSGANVLTF TGTGCCACCAAGAGGGACTCTGGGGCCAACGTCCTGACTTTC
18 once TRBJ1-5 TRBV19 TRBD1 CASRAGQGDLNSNQPQHF TGTGCCAGTAGAGCGGGACAGGGGGACCTCAATAGCAATCAGCCCCAGCATTTT
17 . TRBJ1-2 TRBV3-1/TRBV3-2 TRBD1 CASSQDLGQKANYGYTF TGTGCCAGCAGCCAAGATTTGGGACAGAAGGCTAACTATGGCTACACCTTC
14 . TRBJ2-2 TRBV5-1 . CASSLEGNRGELFF TGCGCCAGCAGCTTGGAGGGGAATCGCGGGGAGCTGTTTTTT
11 . TRBJ2-7 TRBV29-1 . CSVVQGSEQYF TGCAGCGTGGTACAGGGTTCCGAGCAGTACTTC